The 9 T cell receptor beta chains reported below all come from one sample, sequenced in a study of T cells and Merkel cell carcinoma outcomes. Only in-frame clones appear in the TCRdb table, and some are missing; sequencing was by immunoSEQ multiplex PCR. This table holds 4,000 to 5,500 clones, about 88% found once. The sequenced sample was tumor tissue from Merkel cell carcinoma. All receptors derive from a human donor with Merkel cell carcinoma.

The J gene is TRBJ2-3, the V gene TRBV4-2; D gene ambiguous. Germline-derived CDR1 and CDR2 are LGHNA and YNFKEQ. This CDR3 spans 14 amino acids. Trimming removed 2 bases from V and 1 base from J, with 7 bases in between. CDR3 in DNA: TGTGCCAGCAGCCAACAAAGGGGCACAGATACGCAGTATTTT. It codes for CASSQQRGTDTQYF.

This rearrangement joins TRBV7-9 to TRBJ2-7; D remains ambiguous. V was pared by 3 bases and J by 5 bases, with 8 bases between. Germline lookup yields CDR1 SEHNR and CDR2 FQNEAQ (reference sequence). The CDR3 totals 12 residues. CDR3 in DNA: TGTGCCAGCAGCTTCGGGTTGGACGAGCAGTACTTC. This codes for CASSFGLDEQYF.

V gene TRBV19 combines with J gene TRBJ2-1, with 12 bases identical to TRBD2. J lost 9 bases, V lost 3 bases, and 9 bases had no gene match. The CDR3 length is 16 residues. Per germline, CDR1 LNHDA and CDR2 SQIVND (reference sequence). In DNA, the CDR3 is TGTGCCAGTAGTATCGAACTAGCGGGAGGTACCGCTGAGCAGTTCTTC. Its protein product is CASSIELAGGTAEQFF.

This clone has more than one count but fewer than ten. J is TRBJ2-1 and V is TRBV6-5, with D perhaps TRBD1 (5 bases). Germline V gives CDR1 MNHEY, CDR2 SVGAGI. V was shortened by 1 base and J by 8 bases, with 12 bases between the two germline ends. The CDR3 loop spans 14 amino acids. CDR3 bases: TGTGCCAGCAGTTACTGGCCAGGGATGGATGAGCAGTTCTTC. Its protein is CASSYWPGMDEQFF.

The CDR3 DNA reads as TGTGCCAGCAGCCTCCTGTCTGACGACACCATATATTTT. Residues: CASSLLSDDTIYF. The rearrangement links TRBV11-3 to TRBJ1-3; D unclear. Germline-derived CDR1 and CDR2 are SGHNT and YENEEA. CDR3 length: 13 amino acids. V was shortened by 5 bases and J by 8 bases, with 13 bases between the two germline ends.

The CDR3 nucleotides read TGTGCCAGCAGTCCAGTCATTCTAGCGGGATTTGAGCAGTTCTTC. It codes for CASSPVILAGFEQFF. The chain links TRBV27 to TRBJ2-1; TRBD2 agrees at 9 bases. Germline CDR1 and CDR2: MNHEY and SMNVEV (reference sequence). The CDR3 has 15 residues. With V trimmed by 5 bases and J by 9 bases, 11 bases remained unmatched.

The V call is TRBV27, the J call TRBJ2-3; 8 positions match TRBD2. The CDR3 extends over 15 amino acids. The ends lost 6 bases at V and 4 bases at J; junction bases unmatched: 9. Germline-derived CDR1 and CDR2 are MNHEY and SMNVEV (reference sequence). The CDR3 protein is CASRLLAGHADTQYF. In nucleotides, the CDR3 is TGTGCCAGCAGATTGTTAGCGGGGCACGCAGATACGCAGTATTTT.

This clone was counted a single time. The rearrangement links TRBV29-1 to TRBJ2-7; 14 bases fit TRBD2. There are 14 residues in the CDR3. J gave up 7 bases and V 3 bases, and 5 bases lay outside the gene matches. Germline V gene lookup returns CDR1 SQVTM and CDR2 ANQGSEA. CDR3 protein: CSVETSGGAGEQYF. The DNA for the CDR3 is TGCAGCGTTGAGACTAGCGGGGGGGCAGGGGAGCAGTACTTC.

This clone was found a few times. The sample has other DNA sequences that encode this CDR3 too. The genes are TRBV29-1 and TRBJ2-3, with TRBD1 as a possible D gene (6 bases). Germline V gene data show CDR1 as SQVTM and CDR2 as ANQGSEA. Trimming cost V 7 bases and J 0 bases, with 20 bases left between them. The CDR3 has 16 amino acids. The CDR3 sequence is CSARATGSSSTDTQYF. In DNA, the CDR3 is TGCAGCGCCCGAGCCACAGGGTCATCTAGCACAGATACGCAGTATTTT.